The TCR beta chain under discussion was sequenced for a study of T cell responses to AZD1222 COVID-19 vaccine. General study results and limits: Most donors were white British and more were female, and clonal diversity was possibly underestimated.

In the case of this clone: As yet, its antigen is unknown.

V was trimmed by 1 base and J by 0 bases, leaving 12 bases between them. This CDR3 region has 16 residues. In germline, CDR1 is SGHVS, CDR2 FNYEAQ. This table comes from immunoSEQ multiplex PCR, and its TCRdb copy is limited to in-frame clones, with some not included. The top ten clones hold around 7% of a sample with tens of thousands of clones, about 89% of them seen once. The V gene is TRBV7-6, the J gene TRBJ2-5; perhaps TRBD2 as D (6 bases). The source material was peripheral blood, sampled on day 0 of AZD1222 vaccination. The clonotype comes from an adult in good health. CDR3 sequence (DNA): TGTGCCAGCAGCTTAGAGGGTCGGGGGTACCAAGAGACCCAGTACTTC. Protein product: CASSLEGRGYQETQYF. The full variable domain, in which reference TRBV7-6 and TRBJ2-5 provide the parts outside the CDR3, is GAGVSQSPRYKVTKRGQDVALRCDPISGHVSLYWYRQALGQGPEFLTYFNYEAQQDKSGLPNDRFSAERPEGSISTLTIQRTEQRDSAMYRCASSLEGRGYQETQYFGPGTRLLVL.